The T cell receptor (beta chain) under discussion was sequenced for a study of identical twins. TCRdb reprocessed the 5' RACE reads with MiXCR, giving one entry per CDR3 protein. The sample yields about 700,000 distinct CDR3 sequences, around 6% seen once. General study results and limits: Abundant beta clonotypes from cord blood had fewer insertions, unlike memory repertoires, which showed none.

The CDR3 is made up of 12 amino acids. Between the trimmed V and J ends, which lost 4 bases and 3 bases, there was a span of 6 bases. The germline V gene has CDR1 SQVTM and CDR2 ANQGSEA. At least ten counts were recorded for this clonotype. Its antigen is not known. The TCR originated in a young man in good health. The rearrangement uses TRBV29-1 and TRBJ1-4; D remains ambiguous. What was sequenced was naive T cells sorted from blood. The CDR3 DNA sequence: TGCAGCGTTGGTGTGGCTAATGAAAAACTGTTTTTT. This codes for CSVGVANEKLFF.